The clone carrying this T cell receptor (beta chain) showed up just a few times. Antigen specificity is unknown. Each CDR3 protein is one row after TCRdb ran MiXCR on the reads. The sample holds roughly 860,000 distinct CDR3 sequences, 30% to 35% seen once. The data originate from a study of T cell repertoires in cytomegalovirus infection. Study information: HLA-B-restricted CMV epitopes that are well studied were used alongside recently identified HLA-C-restricted ones. It was the public TCR beta signatures that indicated both CMV infection and matching HLA type. Regarding the study as a whole: Dominating the ex vivo response were HLA-C-restricted CMV-specific TCR beta clonotypes.

Germline V gene data show CDR1 as SGHTA and CDR2 as FQGNSA. The CDR3 has 15 residues. J gave up 6 bases and V 5 bases, and 12 bases lay outside the gene matches. The sequencing used cultured CD8+ T cells from PBMCs, collected from culture after CMV antigen stimulation. The TCR originated in a human donor in good health (CMV status not recorded). Some clones in this sample may be carry-over from other donors' samples. V gene TRBV7-2 combines with J gene TRBJ1-1, with 7 bases fitting TRBD1. The CDR3 DNA is TGTGCCAGCAGCGTGGGGACATCCAGGGGGTCTGAAGCTTTCTTT. Its translation is CASSVGTSRGSEAFF.